The subject of this entry is one T cell receptor (beta chain). The target antigen is unknown. The template used for profiling TCR beta VDJ and CDR3 was genomic DNA. TCRdb reprocessed the reads via MiXCR and lists one record per CDR3 protein. The sample holds more than 250,000 distinct CDR3 sequences, 45% to 70% seen once. This sample is part of a study of CD8+CD57+ T cells in acquired aplastic anemia. As for the study in general: Quantities of DNA derived from sorted CD4+ and CD8+ cells averaged 3.2 ug.

Study-wide findings and caveats: Both patients and controls carried the same twenty-nine CD8+ CDR3 sequences. The CD8+ Simpson's diversity of patients and controls was not significantly different.

Trimming took 6 bases from V and 8 from J; bases not matched to a gene: 10. CDR3 length: 13 amino acids. The germline gives CDR1 SQVTM, CDR2 ANQGSEA. This TCR was sampled from a human donor with severe aplastic anemia or a healthy control (not recorded which). The chain links TRBV29-1 to TRBJ1-2, with 9 bases identical to TRBD1. Sequences were obtained from sorted CD4+, CD8+, or CD8+CD57+ T cells (not recorded which) from PBMCs. CDR3 sequence reads: CSVESGTGSGYTF. CDR3 DNA: TGCAGCGTGGAATCCGGGACAGGGAGCGGCTACACCTTC.